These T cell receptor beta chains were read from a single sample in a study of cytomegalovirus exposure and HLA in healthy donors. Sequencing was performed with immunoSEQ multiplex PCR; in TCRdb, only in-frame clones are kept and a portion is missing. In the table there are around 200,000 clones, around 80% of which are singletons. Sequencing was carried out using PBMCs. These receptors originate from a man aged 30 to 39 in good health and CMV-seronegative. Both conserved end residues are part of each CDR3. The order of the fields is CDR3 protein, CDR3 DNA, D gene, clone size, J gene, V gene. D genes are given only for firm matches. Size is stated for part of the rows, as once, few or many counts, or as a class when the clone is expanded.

CASSFQQNYGYTF | TGTGCCAGCAGTTTTCAACAAAACTATGGCTACACCTTC | . | . | TRBJ1-2 | TRBV28
CASSYRSFGNQPQHF | TGTGCCAGCAGTTACCGGTCCTTTGGCAATCAGCCCCAGCATTTT | . | . | TRBJ1-5 | TRBV6-5
CASRASGRVNEQFF | TGTGCCAGTAGGGCTAGCGGGAGGGTCAATGAGCAGTTCTTC | TRBD2 | . | TRBJ2-1 | TRBV19
CSVADREPFLEQYF | TGCAGCGTGGCGGACAGGGAACCCTTTTTGGAGCAGTACTTC | TRBD1 | . | TRBJ2-7 | TRBV29-1
CASSLQGANYGYTF | TGTGCCAGCAGTTTACAGGGGGCAAACTATGGCTACACCTTC | TRBD1 | . | TRBJ1-2 | TRBV27
CASRQGNQPQHF | TGTGCCAGTCGACAGGGCAATCAGCCCCAGCATTTT | . | . | TRBJ1-5 | TRBV27
CASSSSGRDYNEQFF | TGTGCCAGCAGTTCGAGCGGGAGGGACTACAATGAGCAGTTCTTC | TRBD2 | . | TRBJ2-1 | TRBV13
CASSLTSRGEQYF | TGTGCCAGCAGCTTAACCTCTAGAGGCGAGCAGTACTTC | . | few | TRBJ2-7 | TRBV7-9
CAISGDRGYEQYF | TGTGCCATCAGCGGGGACAGGGGATACGAGCAGTACTTC | TRBD1 | few | TRBJ2-7 | TRBV10-3
CASSYDFRVSTF | TGTGCCAGCAGTTACGATTTCAGGGTCTCCACCTTC | . | . | TRBJ1-2 | TRBV6-6
CASSEAGTGNTEAFF | TGTGCCAGCAGTGAAGCCGGGACAGGGAACACTGAAGCTTTCTTT | TRBD1 | . | TRBJ1-1 | TRBV6-1
CASRRDRGRTDTQYF | TGTGCCAGCAGACGGGACAGGGGGAGGACAGATACGCAGTATTTT | TRBD1 | . | TRBJ2-3 | TRBV5-5
CASSLRGPGAKNIQYF | TGTGCCAGCAGCCTCCGCGGCCCGGGGGCCAAAAACATTCAGTACTTC | . | . | TRBJ2-4 | TRBV7-3
CASSQDPGQRMTDTQYF | TGCGCCAGCAGCCAGGACCCAGGACAGCGCATGACAGATACGCAGTATTTT | . | once | TRBJ2-3 | TRBV4-1
CASSFGAGSYEQYF | TGTGCCAGCAGCTTTGGGGCAGGAAGCTACGAGCAGTACTTC | . | . | TRBJ2-7 | TRBV7-6
CASSLQGAREAFF | TGTGCCAGCAGTCTACAGGGGGCACGTGAAGCTTTCTTT | TRBD1 | . | TRBJ1-1 | TRBV6-1
CASSLGVTDTQYF | TGCGCCAGCAGCCTGGGAGTGACAGATACGCAGTATTTT | . | . | TRBJ2-3 | TRBV4-1